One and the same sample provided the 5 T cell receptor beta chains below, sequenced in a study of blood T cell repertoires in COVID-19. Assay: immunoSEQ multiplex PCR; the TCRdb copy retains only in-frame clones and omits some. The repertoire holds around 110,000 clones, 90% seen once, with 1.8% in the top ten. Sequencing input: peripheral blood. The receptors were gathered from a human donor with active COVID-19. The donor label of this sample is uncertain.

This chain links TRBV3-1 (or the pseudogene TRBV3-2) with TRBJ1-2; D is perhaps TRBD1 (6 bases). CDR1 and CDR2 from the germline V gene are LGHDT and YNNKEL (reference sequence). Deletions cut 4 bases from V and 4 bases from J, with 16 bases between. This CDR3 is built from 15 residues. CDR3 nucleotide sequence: TGTGCCAGCAGCCCCCTTGGGGGCTGGGGCTATGGCTACACCTTC. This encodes CASSPLGGWGYGYTF.

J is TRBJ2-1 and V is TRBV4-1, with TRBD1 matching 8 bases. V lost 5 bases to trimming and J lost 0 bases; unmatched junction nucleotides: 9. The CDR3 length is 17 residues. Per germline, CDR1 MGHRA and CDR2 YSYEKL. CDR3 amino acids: CASSYMGTGSSYNEQFF. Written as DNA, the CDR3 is TGCGCCAGCAGCTACATGGGGACAGGAAGCTCCTACAATGAGCAGTTCTTC.

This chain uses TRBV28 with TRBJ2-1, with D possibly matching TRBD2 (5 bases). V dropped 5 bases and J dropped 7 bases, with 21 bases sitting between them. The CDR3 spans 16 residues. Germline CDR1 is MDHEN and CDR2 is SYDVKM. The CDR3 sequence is CASSGYPGIPPNEQFF. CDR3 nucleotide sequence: TGTGCCAGCAGTGGGTACCCCGGGATCCCTCCAAATGAGCAGTTCTTC.

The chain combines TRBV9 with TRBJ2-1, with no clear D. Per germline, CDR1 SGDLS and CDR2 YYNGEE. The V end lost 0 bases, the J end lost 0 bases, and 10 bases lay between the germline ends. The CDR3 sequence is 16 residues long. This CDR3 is CASSVGVASSYNEQFF. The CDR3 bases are TGTGCCAGCAGCGTAGGGGTGGCTAGCTCCTACAATGAGCAGTTCTTC. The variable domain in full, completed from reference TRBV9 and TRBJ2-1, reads DSGVTQTPKHLITATGQRVTLRCSPRSGDLSVYWYQQSLDQGLQFLIQYYNGEERAKGNILERFSAQQFPDLHSELNLSSLELGDSALYFCASSVGVASSYNEQFFGPGTRLTVL.

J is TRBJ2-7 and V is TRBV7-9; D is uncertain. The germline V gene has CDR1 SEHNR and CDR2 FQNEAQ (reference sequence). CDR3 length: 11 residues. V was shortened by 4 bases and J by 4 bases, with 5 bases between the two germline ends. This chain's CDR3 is CASSSTYEQYF. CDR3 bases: TGTGCCAGCAGCTCAACATACGAGCAGTACTTC.